This is a list of T cell receptor beta chains from one sample in a study of blood T cell repertoires in COVID-19. Assay used: immunoSEQ multiplex PCR; TCRdb lists only in-frame clones, some missing. The sample has roughly 240,000 clones, 75% to 85% seen once; the top ten hold 5.1%. The sample taken for sequencing was peripheral blood. Every receptor here comes from a man aged 45-60 years with COVID-19, enrolled during active disease. Each CDR3 is given without its conserved first and last residue. The order of the fields is J gene, CDR3 length, clone size, V gene, CDR3 protein. Clone size is not always given. Where it is, it says once, few, many or a class for expanded clones.

TRBJ2-7 | 10 | once | TRBV7-2 | ASSLGGHEQY
TRBJ1-4 | 11 | NA | TRBV30 | AWSENTNEKLF
TRBJ1-5 | 13 | NA | TRBV27 | ASSLSTGGNQPQH
TRBJ1-4 | 15 | NA | TRBV7-9 | ASSRTQGNRDDEKLF
TRBJ1-1 | 11 | NA | TRBV5-1 | ASSYDSNTEAF
TRBJ1-5 | 13 | NA | TRBV19 | ASRVGGMGNQPQH
TRBJ2-6 | 16 | NA | TRBV19 | ASRRQGSGLSGANVLT
TRBJ1-1 | 12 | NA | TRBV9 | ASSGRVGDTEAF
TRBJ1-1 | 12 | many | TRBV18 | ASSPARGQTEAF
TRBJ1-2 | 11 | NA | TRBV6-1 | ASSESQGDGYT
TRBJ2-7 | 12 | NA | TRBV11-3 | ASSLGRGTYEQY
TRBJ2-6 | 13 | NA | TRBV19 | ASSDPGSGANVLT
TRBJ2-7 | 13 | NA | TRBV2 | ARRGTVGTKNEQY
TRBJ2-2 | 14 | NA | TRBV7-2 | ASSLAGTIHTGELF
TRBJ2-2 | 12 | few | TRBV7-8 | ASSLGTGTGELF
TRBJ1-2 | 12 | NA | TRBV4-2 | ASSQGREGSGYT
TRBJ1-5 | 12 | NA | TRBV30 | AWSTGASNQPQH
TRBJ1-2 | 14 | NA | TRBV7-2 | ASSLAATEANYGYT
TRBJ1-3 | 15 | few | TRBV2 | ASSVIGGKSSGNTIY
TRBJ2-3 | 13 | many | TRBV7-8 | ASSFTGQPSDTQY
TRBJ1-2 | 15 | NA | TRBV30 | AWSPRSVRGANYGYT
TRBJ1-3 | 11 | NA | TRBV24-1 | ATSESSGNTIY
TRBJ1-1 | 16 | NA | TRBV4-2 | ASSQDKGTGYGIAEAF
TRBJ2-1 | 13 | NA | TRBV18 | ASSHTSGGKNEQF
TRBJ2-1 | 13 | NA | TRBV7-6 | ASSWVSGGVGEQF
TRBJ1-3 | 13 | NA | TRBV4-3 | ASSQALSSGNTIY
TRBJ2-2 | 12 | NA | TRBV3-1/TRBV3-2 | ARLDRAGTGELF
TRBJ1-4 | 12 | NA | TRBV30 | AWSTGTGGGKLF
TRBJ2-1 | 13 | NA | TRBV11-2 | ASSSRYRGYDEQF
TRBJ2-1 | 16 | NA | TRBV14 | ASSQDGGSGVGRNEQF
TRBJ1-5 | 14 | NA | TRBV5-1 | ASSPGTGNSNQPQH
TRBJ2-1 | 10 | NA | TRBV2 | ASSHYNNEQF
TRBJ2-3 | 14 | NA | TRBV6-5 | ASSYSRGVLLDTQY
TRBJ2-6 | 13 | NA | TRBV10-1 | ASSVGGSGANVLT
TRBJ2-3 | 12 | NA | TRBV27 | ASSPRTGADTQY
TRBJ1-1 | 14 | NA | TRBV5-1 | ASSSDGTAMNTEAF
TRBJ2-1 | 12 | once | TRBV30 | AWSGKQGLNEQF
TRBJ2-2 | 16 | NA | TRBV27 | ASSFKASGVTNTGELF
TRBJ1-3 | 13 | NA | TRBV30 | ARGPDRSRGNTIY
TRBJ1-5 | 13 | NA | TRBV15 | ATRNGGSGNQPQH
TRBJ2-3 | 12 | NA | TRBV28 | ASKRGGNTDTQY
TRBJ2-1 | 11 | NA | TRBV5-1 | ASSLARVGEQF
TRBJ2-7 | 9 | NA | TRBV7-8 | ASSLVNEQY
TRBJ2-2 | 13 | NA | TRBV6-5 | ASNKITGYVGELF
TRBJ2-3 | 14 | NA | TRBV7-2 | ASSLGSSHMPDTQY
TRBJ2-1 | 15 | NA | TRBV7-3 | ASSYSTSGGAYNEQF
TRBJ2-7 | 11 | NA | TRBV7-3 | ASSSGPSYEQY
TRBJ1-5 | 13 | NA | TRBV5-1 | ASSLEGNSNQPQH
TRBJ1-4 | 13 | NA | TRBV27 | ASSPTQGGGEKLF
TRBJ2-3 | 16 | NA | TRBV7-6 | ASSLAPTSGGASDTQY
TRBJ1-5 | 12 | NA | TRBV6-6 | ASSSDRFNQPQH
TRBJ1-2 | 12 | NA | TRBV7-2 | ASRATGSNYGYT
TRBJ1-1 | 13 | NA | TRBV5-1 | ASSQGQRPNTEAF
TRBJ2-7 | 9 | NA | TRBV30 | AWSATGTGH
TRBJ1-5 | 13 | NA | TRBV2 | ASSVSGGINQPQH
TRBJ2-7 | 10 | NA | TRBV30 | AWNHRGREQY
TRBJ1-2 | 11 | NA | TRBV20-1 | SASRPGAYGYT